This T cell receptor beta chain was captured by sequencing in a study of blood T cell repertoires in COVID-19. The overall study: Samples representing acute and convalescent COVID-19 were sourced from the United States, Italy and Spain. Nucleic acid was either cDNA or gDNA, and it came from T cells, B-cell-depleted T cells, or PBMCs.

Original processing methods: The assay estimated nucleated cells by amplifying reference gene primers. Method: immunoSEQ multiplex PCR; TCRdb's copy keeps in-frame clones and lacks some. For V, J and clone size, that table is used; D and trimming come from the DNA. The repertoire has 160,000 or so clones, roughly 90% of them found once; the top ten carry around 2.9%. Trimming at V came to 3 bases and at J to 4 bases, leaving 3 bases not matched to a gene. This CDR3 spans 15 amino acids. The germline V gene has CDR1 SGHRS and CDR2 YFSETQ. The sequence derives from a man aged 55 to 70 with acute or convalescent COVID-19. The sequenced sample was peripheral blood. The chain employs TRBV5-1 and TRBJ2-3; 12 bases map to TRBD2. CDR3 DNA sequence: TGCGCCAGCAGCTCTAGCGGGGGGGCCGCAGATACGCAGTATTTT. This gives the protein CASSSSGGAADTQYF.